This is a list of T cell receptor beta chains from one sample in a study of T-cell memory formation after mild COVID-19. TCRdb processed the 5' RACE reads anew with MiXCR; each CDR3 protein has one entry. This repertoire shows a few hundred thousand distinct CDR3 sequences, about a sixth found once; its top ten account for roughly 21%. Specimen: PBMCs or a T cell subset sorted from them (not recorded which). These receptors originate from a man aged 18 to 29 who had mild COVID-19 (a few samples of this study predate the infection). Cell type and time point are not known. Each CDR3 is given with its conserved first and last residue. Fields, in order: D gene, clone size, J gene, V gene, CDR3 protein, CDR3 DNA. The D gene is left open where the match is weak. Not every row has a clone size; where given, it reads once, few, many or a size class.

d_gene: .; abundance: few; j_gene: TRBJ2-2; v_gene: TRBV7-8; CDR3aa: CASSTYRAGRRAGELFF; CDR3nt: TGTGCCAGCAGCACCTACCGGGCGGGGAGACGGGCCGGGGAGCTGTTTTTT
d_gene: TRBD2; abundance: .; j_gene: TRBJ2-7; v_gene: TRBV11-3; CDR3aa: CASSPSGTSGIDEQYF; CDR3nt: TGTGCCAGCAGCCCGTCCGGGACTAGCGGGATCGACGAGCAGTACTTC
d_gene: TRBD1; abundance: few; j_gene: TRBJ2-3; v_gene: TRBV12-3/TRBV12-4; CDR3aa: CASNLRDREADTQYF; CDR3nt: TGTGCCAGCAACCTACGGGACAGGGAGGCAGATACGCAGTATTTT
d_gene: .; abundance: .; j_gene: TRBJ1-4; v_gene: TRBV9; CDR3aa: CASSVAAGERTNEKLFF; CDR3nt: TGTGCCAGCAGCGTAGCGGCAGGGGAGAGAACTAATGAAAAACTGTTTTTT
d_gene: TRBD2; abundance: .; j_gene: TRBJ2-1; v_gene: TRBV7-8; CDR3aa: CASSPRTSSKEQFF; CDR3nt: TGTGCCAGCAGCCCACGGACTAGCTCCAAGGAGCAGTTCTTC
d_gene: TRBD1; abundance: .; j_gene: TRBJ2-2; v_gene: TRBV5-1; CDR3aa: CASSLRTGTFGELFF; CDR3nt: TGCGCCAGCAGCTTACGGACAGGGACTTTCGGGGAGCTGTTTTTT
d_gene: .; abundance: many; j_gene: TRBJ1-5; v_gene: TRBV19; CDR3aa: CASSIDGAGGNQPQHF; CDR3nt: TGTGCCAGTAGTATAGATGGGGCAGGAGGCAATCAGCCCCAGCATTTT
d_gene: .; abundance: few; j_gene: TRBJ2-2; v_gene: TRBV12-3/TRBV12-4; CDR3aa: CASSLGSLGTGELFF; CDR3nt: TGTGCCAGCAGTTTAGGGAGTTTAGGCACCGGGGAGCTGTTTTTT
d_gene: .; abundance: few; j_gene: TRBJ2-7; v_gene: TRBV6-1; CDR3aa: CASSEVALEQYF; CDR3nt: TGTGCCAGCAGTGAAGTGGCTCTCGAGCAGTACTTC
d_gene: .; abundance: .; j_gene: TRBJ2-5; v_gene: TRBV4-2; CDR3aa: CASSQDMAQETQYF; CDR3nt: TGTGCCAGCAGCCAAGATATGGCACAAGAGACCCAGTACTTC
d_gene: .; abundance: many; j_gene: TRBJ2-7; v_gene: TRBV5-1; CDR3aa: CASRMVPGAYEQYF; CDR3nt: TGCGCCAGCAGAATGGTCCCGGGGGCTTACGAGCAGTACTTC
d_gene: .; abundance: .; j_gene: TRBJ1-2; v_gene: TRBV7-2; CDR3aa: CASSDRIQLGYTF; CDR3nt: TGTGCCAGCAGCGATAGGATTCAACTTGGCTACACCTTC
d_gene: .; abundance: many; j_gene: TRBJ1-6; v_gene: TRBV5-1; CDR3aa: CASSQGRVGSPLHF; CDR3nt: TGCGCCAGCAGTCAGGGGCGAGTAGGTTCACCCCTCCACTTT
d_gene: .; abundance: few; j_gene: TRBJ2-7; v_gene: TRBV5-1; CDR3aa: CASSPTLAGAFYEQYF; CDR3nt: TGCGCCAGCAGCCCGACTCTCGCAGGGGCGTTCTACGAGCAGTACTTC
d_gene: .; abundance: many; j_gene: TRBJ2-5; v_gene: TRBV7-3; CDR3aa: CASSFLRGDRLQETQYF; CDR3nt: TGTGCCAGCAGCTTCCTACGAGGAGACAGGCTACAAGAGACCCAGTACTTC
d_gene: TRBD2; abundance: .; j_gene: TRBJ2-2; v_gene: TRBV4-3; CDR3aa: CASSPSGLNTGELFF; CDR3nt: TGCGCCAGCAGCCCTAGCGGGCTGAACACCGGGGAGCTGTTTTTT
d_gene: TRBD1; abundance: .; j_gene: TRBJ1-6; v_gene: TRBV5-6; CDR3aa: CASSRGQAQALLHF; CDR3nt: TGTGCCAGCAGCCGGGGACAGGCCCAAGCCCTCCTCCACTTT
d_gene: .; abundance: many; j_gene: TRBJ2-3; v_gene: TRBV9; CDR3aa: CASSVSVDGTDTQYF; CDR3nt: TGTGCCAGCAGCGTCTCGGTGGATGGCACAGATACGCAGTATTTT
d_gene: TRBD1; abundance: few; j_gene: TRBJ1-1; v_gene: TRBV7-9; CDR3aa: CASIQGPGTGKTEAFF; CDR3nt: TGTGCCAGCATCCAAGGCCCCGGGACAGGGAAGACTGAAGCTTTCTTT
d_gene: TRBD1; abundance: .; j_gene: TRBJ2-7; v_gene: TRBV29-1; CDR3aa: CSVRQRDRSYEQYF; CDR3nt: TGCAGCGTCCGTCAACGGGACAGGAGCTACGAGCAGTACTTC
d_gene: .; abundance: .; j_gene: TRBJ2-3; v_gene: TRBV7-2; CDR3aa: CASSRAAAHRGDTQYF; CDR3nt: TGTGCCAGCAGCCGAGCGGCGGCTCACCGAGGGGATACGCAGTATTTT
d_gene: TRBD1; abundance: many; j_gene: TRBJ1-2; v_gene: TRBV6-5; CDR3aa: CAGTGVYGYTF; CDR3nt: TGTGCCGGGACAGGGGTCTATGGCTACACCTTC
d_gene: .; abundance: few; j_gene: TRBJ1-1; v_gene: TRBV11-2; CDR3aa: CASSFSQGNTEAFF; CDR3nt: TGTGCCAGCAGCTTCTCTCAGGGAAACACTGAAGCTTTCTTT
d_gene: .; abundance: few; j_gene: TRBJ1-6; v_gene: TRBV4-2; CDR3aa: CASSPSPIARPVNSPLHF; CDR3nt: TGTGCCAGCAGCCCCTCTCCTATTGCCCGTCCCGTCAATTCACCCCTCCACTTT
d_gene: .; abundance: few; j_gene: TRBJ2-1; v_gene: TRBV6-5; CDR3aa: CASSYSARGDEQFF; CDR3nt: TGTGCCAGCAGTTACTCGGCGAGGGGTGATGAGCAGTTCTTC
d_gene: .; abundance: .; j_gene: TRBJ2-3; v_gene: TRBV5-1; CDR3aa: CASSRGNVASTDTQYF; CDR3nt: TGCGCCAGCAGCCGGGGTAATGTGGCCAGCACAGATACGCAGTATTTT
d_gene: .; abundance: few; j_gene: TRBJ1-1; v_gene: TRBV15; CDR3aa: CATSRDIGVAGSEAFF; CDR3nt: TGTGCCACCAGCAGAGATATCGGGGTGGCGGGGTCAGAAGCTTTCTTT
d_gene: .; abundance: .; j_gene: TRBJ2-2; v_gene: TRBV7-9; CDR3aa: CAGPPISAGGIANTGELFF; CDR3nt: TGTGCCGGGCCCCCAATTTCGGCAGGGGGGATCGCGAACACCGGGGAGCTGTTTTTT
d_gene: .; abundance: few; j_gene: TRBJ1-3; v_gene: TRBV9; CDR3aa: CASSSGQSSGNTIYF; CDR3nt: TGTGCCAGCAGCTCAGGACAGAGCTCTGGAAACACCATATATTTT
d_gene: .; abundance: few; j_gene: TRBJ1-2; v_gene: TRBV6-5; CDR3aa: CASSYSSENYGYTF; CDR3nt: TGTGCCAGCAGTTACTCGTCAGAGAACTATGGCTACACCTTC
d_gene: .; abundance: few; j_gene: TRBJ1-1; v_gene: TRBV5-1; CDR3aa: CASSFTAGPENTEAFF; CDR3nt: TGCGCCAGCAGCTTTACGGCAGGGCCGGAGAACACTGAAGCTTTCTTT
d_gene: .; abundance: .; j_gene: TRBJ2-3; v_gene: TRBV2; CDR3aa: CASTPVLYMDTQYF; CDR3nt: TGTGCCAGCACTCCGGTCCTTTACATGGATACGCAGTATTTT
d_gene: .; abundance: few; j_gene: TRBJ2-1; v_gene: TRBV7-9; CDR3aa: CASSLLGRSSSNEQFF; CDR3nt: TGTGCCAGCAGCCTGCTTGGCCGGAGTTCTTCCAATGAGCAGTTCTTC
d_gene: .; abundance: many; j_gene: TRBJ1-4; v_gene: TRBV7-9; CDR3aa: CASSFQATNEKLFF; CDR3nt: TGTGCCAGCAGCTTCCAGGCAACTAATGAAAAACTGTTTTTT
d_gene: TRBD2; abundance: .; j_gene: TRBJ2-3; v_gene: TRBV6-5; CDR3aa: CASSRGGTSHTDTQYF; CDR3nt: TGTGCCAGCAGCCGGGGAGGGACTAGTCACACAGATACGCAGTATTTT
d_gene: TRBD1; abundance: .; j_gene: TRBJ1-2; v_gene: TRBV4-2; CDR3aa: CASSQEGDSFYGYTF; CDR3nt: TGTGCCAGCAGCCAAGAGGGGGACAGCTTCTATGGCTACACCTTC
d_gene: TRBD1; abundance: many; j_gene: TRBJ1-1; v_gene: TRBV20-1; CDR3aa: CSAGKGAYTEAFF; CDR3nt: TGCAGTGCTGGGAAGGGGGCTTACACTGAAGCTTTCTTT
d_gene: .; abundance: .; j_gene: TRBJ2-2; v_gene: TRBV7-9; CDR3aa: CASIENTGELFF; CDR3nt: TGTGCCAGCATCGAAAACACCGGGGAGCTGTTTTTT
d_gene: .; abundance: many; j_gene: TRBJ2-5; v_gene: TRBV27; CDR3aa: CASSGLFQETQYF; CDR3nt: TGTGCCAGCAGCGGCCTGTTCCAAGAGACCCAGTACTTC
d_gene: .; abundance: few; j_gene: TRBJ2-1; v_gene: TRBV18; CDR3aa: CASSVGLAGGEQFF; CDR3nt: TGTGCCAGCTCAGTGGGACTCGCCGGAGGTGAGCAGTTCTTC
d_gene: TRBD2; abundance: few; j_gene: TRBJ2-5; v_gene: TRBV3-1; CDR3aa: CASSQVTGAGGPSQYF; CDR3nt: TGTGCCAGCAGCCAAGTTACGGGAGCGGGGGGCCCGAGCCAGTACTTC
d_gene: .; abundance: few; j_gene: TRBJ1-5; v_gene: TRBV30; CDR3aa: CAWSIGLNQPQHF; CDR3nt: TGTGCCTGGAGCATCGGGTTGAATCAGCCCCAGCATTTT
d_gene: .; abundance: .; j_gene: TRBJ2-7; v_gene: TRBV12-3/TRBV12-4; CDR3aa: CASSATGLLYEQYF; CDR3nt: TGTGCCAGTTCAGCGACGGGACTCCTCTACGAGCAGTACTTC
d_gene: TRBD2; abundance: many; j_gene: TRBJ2-1; v_gene: TRBV20-1; CDR3aa: CSVPTTSGGYNEQFF; CDR3nt: TGCAGTGTTCCAACCACTAGCGGGGGATACAATGAGCAGTTCTTC
d_gene: .; abundance: few; j_gene: TRBJ2-7; v_gene: TRBV28; CDR3aa: CASSTVAYEQYF; CDR3nt: TGTGCCAGCTCAACAGTTGCCTACGAGCAGTACTTC
d_gene: TRBD2; abundance: many; j_gene: TRBJ2-1; v_gene: TRBV5-1; CDR3aa: CASSLGDYYNEQFF; CDR3nt: TGCGCCAGCAGCTTGGGGGACTACTACAATGAGCAGTTCTTC
d_gene: .; abundance: .; j_gene: TRBJ2-5; v_gene: TRBV20-1; CDR3aa: CSATKGYQETQYF; CDR3nt: TGCAGTGCCACCAAAGGATATCAAGAGACCCAGTACTTC
d_gene: .; abundance: .; j_gene: TRBJ1-1; v_gene: TRBV3-1; CDR3aa: CASSQDVMGPSQGTEAFF; CDR3nt: TGTGCCAGCAGCCAAGATGTAATGGGGCCGAGTCAAGGCACTGAAGCTTTCTTT
d_gene: .; abundance: .; j_gene: TRBJ2-1; v_gene: TRBV2; CDR3aa: CASSYQVEQFF; CDR3nt: TGTGCCAGCAGTTATCAGGTTGAGCAGTTCTTC
d_gene: .; abundance: few; j_gene: TRBJ1-1; v_gene: TRBV5-1; CDR3aa: CASSLLGRANTEAFF; CDR3nt: TGCGCCAGCAGCTTGTTGGGCAGGGCGAACACTGAAGCTTTCTTT
d_gene: .; abundance: .; j_gene: TRBJ2-1; v_gene: TRBV7-8; CDR3aa: CASSLGAQFF; CDR3nt: TGTGCCAGCAGCTTAGGAGCGCAGTTCTTC
d_gene: .; abundance: .; j_gene: TRBJ2-3; v_gene: TRBV4-3; CDR3aa: CASSRTGGRDTQYF; CDR3nt: TGCGCCAGCAGCCGGACGGGGGGCCGGGATACGCAGTATTTT
d_gene: TRBD1; abundance: .; j_gene: TRBJ2-1; v_gene: TRBV20-1; CDR3aa: CSAGKDRALYNEQFF; CDR3nt: TGCAGTGCTGGAAAGGACAGGGCTCTCTACAATGAGCAGTTCTTC
d_gene: .; abundance: few; j_gene: TRBJ1-5; v_gene: TRBV7-9; CDR3aa: CASSLVPSYDSLDQPQHF; CDR3nt: TGTGCCAGCAGCTTAGTCCCATCCTATGACAGCCTCGATCAGCCCCAGCATTTT
d_gene: TRBD2; abundance: .; j_gene: TRBJ2-1; v_gene: TRBV4-2; CDR3aa: CASSHTGTSGGAGEQFF; CDR3nt: TGTGCCAGCAGCCACACCGGGACTAGCGGGGGGGCGGGAGAGCAGTTCTTC
d_gene: .; abundance: few; j_gene: TRBJ2-1; v_gene: TRBV7-2; CDR3aa: CASSIPEKYNEQFF; CDR3nt: TGTGCCAGCAGCATCCCCGAAAAATACAATGAGCAGTTCTTC
d_gene: TRBD2; abundance: few; j_gene: TRBJ2-4; v_gene: TRBV7-9; CDR3aa: CAGETSGGPKNIQYF; CDR3nt: TGTGCCGGCGAGACTAGCGGGGGACCCAAAAACATTCAGTACTTC
d_gene: .; abundance: .; j_gene: TRBJ2-1; v_gene: TRBV20-1; CDR3aa: CSAATLPSSYNEQFF; CDR3nt: TGCAGTGCTGCCACACTGCCCAGCTCCTACAATGAGCAGTTCTTC
d_gene: .; abundance: .; j_gene: TRBJ1-6; v_gene: TRBV24-1; CDR3aa: CATSDTPRGSPLHF; CDR3nt: TGTGCCACCAGTGATACCCCGCGGGGTTCACCCCTCCACTTT